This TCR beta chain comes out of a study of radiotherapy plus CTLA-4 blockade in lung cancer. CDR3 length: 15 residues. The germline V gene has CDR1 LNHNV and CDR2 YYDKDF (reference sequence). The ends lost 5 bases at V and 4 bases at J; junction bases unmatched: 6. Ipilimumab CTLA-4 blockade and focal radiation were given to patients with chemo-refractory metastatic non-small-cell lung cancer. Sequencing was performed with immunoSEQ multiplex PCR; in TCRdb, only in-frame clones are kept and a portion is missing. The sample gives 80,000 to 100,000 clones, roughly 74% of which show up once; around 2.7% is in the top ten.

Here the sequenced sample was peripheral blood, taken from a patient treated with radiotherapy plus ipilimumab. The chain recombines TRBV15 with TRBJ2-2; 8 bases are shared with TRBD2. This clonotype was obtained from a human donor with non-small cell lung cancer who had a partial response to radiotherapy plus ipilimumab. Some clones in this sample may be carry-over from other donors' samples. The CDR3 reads CATSPGTRRTGELFF. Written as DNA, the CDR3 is TGTGCCACCAGCCCTGGGACTAGGCGCACCGGGGAGCTGTTTTTT.